These 9 T cell receptor beta chains share one sample of origin, sequenced in a study of beta chain features in type 1 diabetes (dated by TCRdb to between 2018 and 2020). Library preparation employed the immunoSEQ multiplex PCR assay. The entire amount of isolated RNA was reverse transcribed using the High Capacity cDNA Reverse Transcription Kit, so the sequenced TCRB transcripts were expressed ones. TCRdb holds this immuneACCESS table with in-frame rearrangements only. Some clones are missing; in checked studies, unresolved V genes explain under half, and the rest has no known cause. The sample records over 150,000 clones, roughly an eighth of which are singletons. In total, the top ten clones hold about 0.58% of the sample. Sequencing used central memory CD4+ T cells from blood. These receptors were collected from a woman under 30 in good health.

This clone showed up just a few times. The chain combines TRBV5-1 with TRBJ2-2, with D possibly matching TRBD1 (6 bases). The germline CDR1 and CDR2 sequences are SGHRS and YFSETQ. Trimming removed 4 bases at V and 1 base at J, with 20 bases between. CDR3 length equals 18 residues. CDR3 in amino acids: CASSMWTVATLNTGELFF. The DNA for the CDR3 is TGCGCCAGCAGCATGTGGACAGTCGCCACCTTGAACACCGGGGAGCTGTTTTTT.

This clone was counted a few times. The rearrangement links TRBV2 to TRBJ2-4; 7 bases line up with TRBD2. The V and J ends lost 7 bases and 1 base, in that order; junction bases with no gene match: 4. Germline CDR1 is SNHLY and CDR2 is FYNNEI. The length of the CDR3 is 14 residues. The DNA of the CDR3 is TGTGCCAGCACAGGGAGGGAGGCCAAAAACATTCAGTACTTC. Residues: CASTGREAKNIQYF. The variable domain in full, with the rest retrieved from reference TRBV2 and TRBJ2-4, is EPEVTQTPSHQVTQMGQEVILRCVPISNHLYFYWYRQILGQKVEFLVSFYNNEISEKSEIFDDQFSVERPDGSNFTLKIRSTKLEDSAMYFCASTGREAKNIQYFGAGTRLSVL.

This clone was seen only a few times. The rearrangement uses TRBV30 and TRBJ2-3; no clear D gene. Germline V gene sequence: CDR1 GTSNPN, CDR2 SVGIG (reference sequence). Trimming stripped 4 bases from V and 4 bases from J, with 12 bases between. The CDR3 consists of 13 residues. CDR3 protein: CAWTGGSSDTQYF. The CDR3 DNA sequence: TGTGCCTGGACTGGTGGTAGTTCAGATACGCAGTATTTT.

This clone was detected a few times. This chain connects TRBV30 to TRBJ2-7; 12 positions match TRBD1. Germline V gene sequence: CDR1 GTSNPN, CDR2 SVGIG (reference sequence). This CDR3 is 14 amino acids long. V trimming: 2 bases; J trimming: 5 bases; junction bases outside the gene matches: 4. Here the CDR3 reads CAWSWGQGANEQYF. The CDR3 region has the DNA TGTGCCTGGAGTTGGGGACAGGGGGCCAACGAGCAGTACTTC. Complete variable domain (other parts from reference TRBV30 and TRBJ2-7): SQTIHQWPATLVQPVGSPLSLECTVEGTSNPNLYWYRQAAGRGLQLLFYSVGIGQISSEVPQNLSASRPQDRQFILSSKKLLLSDSGFYLCAWSWGQGANEQYFGPGTRLTVT.

The chain employs TRBV2 and TRBJ2-7; 9 bases match TRBD2. Per germline, CDR1 SNHLY and CDR2 FYNNEI. The CDR3 extends over 15 amino acids. The V gene end was trimmed by 6 bases and the J gene end by 6 bases; junction bases not matched to a gene: 12. The CDR3 sequence is CASRLLAGVEGEQYF. The CDR3 region has the DNA TGTGCCAGCAGACTCTTAGCGGGAGTGGAGGGCGAGCAGTACTTC.

This clone was counted between two and nine times. The rearrangement uses TRBV5-1 and TRBJ2-3; 10 bases map to TRBD2. V was pared by 0 bases and J by 2 bases, with 6 bases of the junction left unmatched. Germline values: CDR1 SGHRS, CDR2 YFSETQ. The CDR3 covers 17 residues. The CDR3 DNA reads as TGCGCCAGCAGCTTGGCCCGGACTAGCGGAAACACAGATACGCAGTATTTT. Its protein product is CASSLARTSGNTDTQYF.

This clone has more than one count but fewer than ten. The chain combines TRBV11-2 with TRBJ2-2, with D tentatively TRBD2 (6 bases). Germline CDR1 SGHAT, CDR2 FQNNGV. V gave up 6 bases and J gave up 2 bases, with 10 bases separating them. The CDR3 is 14 residues long. The CDR3 protein is CASSRGLNTGELFF. CDR3 nucleotide sequence: TGTGCCAGCAGTCGGGGGTTAAACACCGGGGAGCTGTTTTTT.

The V and J genes are TRBV25-1 and TRBJ1-1, with D possibly TRBD1 on 5 matching bases. Germline-derived CDR1 and CDR2 are MGHDK and SYGVNS. The V and J ends lost 1 base and 9 bases respectively, with 15 bases between them. This CDR3 has 14 amino acids. The CDR3 spells CASSEWEVGTQAFF. The CDR3 DNA reads as TGTGCCAGCAGTGAATGGGAGGTTGGGACTCAAGCTTTCTTT.

The chain combines TRBV5-6 with TRBJ1-1, with D perhaps TRBD1 (5 bases). In germline, CDR1 is SGHDT, CDR2 YYEEEE. Deletions cut 0 bases from V and 5 bases from J, with 11 bases between. The CDR3 has 14 amino acids. CDR3 in DNA: TGTGCCAGCAGCTTGGGCTCTGGGGGGACTGAAGCTTTCTTT. This translates into CASSLGSGGTEAFF.